These 4 T cell receptor beta chains came from one sample sequenced in a study of T cell responses to AZD1222 COVID-19 vaccine. The table came from immunoSEQ multiplex PCR; TCRdb's copy has only in-frame clones and leaves some out. The table has some 150,000 clones, around nine tenths seen once. The sequenced sample was peripheral blood, obtained on day 0 of AZD1222 vaccination. Receptor source: an adult in good health.

The chain combines TRBV5-8 with TRBJ2-2, with TRBD2 matching 12 bases. Germline CDR1 is SGHTS and CDR2 is YDEGEE. The CDR3 runs to 15 residues. With V trimmed by 2 bases and J by 7 bases, 3 bases remained unmatched. The DNA for the CDR3 is TGTGCCAGCAGCTTCGGGACTAGCGGGCACGGGGAGCTGTTTTTT. Translation gives CASSFGTSGHGELFF.

This clone occurred once. V is TRBV6-5 and J is TRBJ1-2; TRBD1 aligns across 9 bases. The V segment lost 6 bases and the J segment 8 bases; nucleotides outside the gene matches: 7. CDR3 length equals 13 residues. Germline V gives CDR1 MNHEY, CDR2 SVGAGI. CDR3 coding DNA: TGTGCCAGCAGAGATACAGGGGGCAGGGGCTACACCTTC. Protein: CASRDTGGRGYTF.

The genes are TRBV14 and TRBJ2-1; 8 nucleotides line up with TRBD2. The V gene's germline CDR1 is SGHDN and CDR2 FVKESK. CDR3 size: 16 residues. V lost 6 bases and J lost 3; bases outside the gene matches: 10. The DNA for the CDR3 is TGTGCCAGCAGTCAACCGGGACTAGGCTACTACAATGAGCAGTTCTTC. Translation gives CASSQPGLGYYNEQFF.

The gene calls are TRBV19 and TRBJ1-3, with D perhaps TRBD1 (5 bases). CDR1 and CDR2 from the germline V gene are LNHDA and SQIVND (reference sequence). The CDR3 covers 17 residues. V was trimmed by 5 bases and J by 4 bases, leaving 21 bases between them. CDR3 sequence: CASSPSLRELGGNTIYF. The CDR3 nucleotides read TGTGCCAGTAGTCCGTCCCTCAGGGAACTCGGAGGAAACACCATATATTTT.